This T cell receptor beta chain originates from a study of blood T cell repertoires in COVID-19. Original data processing: Amplification with reference gene primers provided the estimates of nucleated cell counts. Profiled with immunoSEQ multiplex PCR; TCRdb holds only in-frame clones, not every one. From that table come the V and J calls and clone size; the DNA was used to work out D and trimming. The table has around 170,000 clones, 80% seen once. Looked up from germline, CDR1 is LNHDA and CDR2 is SQIVND (reference sequence). This CDR3 is 16 amino acids long. Germline trimming cut 2 bases from V and 2 bases from J; bases unmatched to any gene: 5. Participants, 18 to 89 years old, spanned approximately 25 US areas. Grouping used clinical history reported by participants in a survey and questionnaire.

The chain combines TRBV19 with TRBJ1-5; 8 nucleotides match TRBD1. Sequenced: PBMCs or T cells enriched from blood (not recorded which). The sequence was obtained from a man in his 60s who had been exposed to COVID-19. The CDR3 spells CASSIPGGSGNQPQHF. The CDR3 coding sequence is TGTGCCAGTAGTATACCAGGGGGCTCTGGCAATCAGCCCCAGCATTTT.